The 32 T cell receptor beta chains given below trace back to one sample, sequenced in a study of blood T cells in healthy people across ages. For the second PCR, which ran for roughly 6 to 11 cycles, a sample-barcoded 5' primer and a J-beta primer mix were used. TCRdb called the 5' RACE reads again in MiXCR, with one record for every CDR3 protein. The data hold roughly 1,500,000 distinct CDR3 sequences, with about 43% observed a single time. Material: blood. The receptors derive from a woman aged 18-29 years in good health.

This clonotype was counted only a few times. The chain has TRBV7-9 and TRBJ2-3, with TRBD1 matching 10 bases. V lost 3 bases to trimming and J lost 0 bases; unmatched junction nucleotides: 3. The CDR3 has 16 amino acids. The germline gives CDR1 SEHNR, CDR2 FQNEAQ (reference sequence). CDR3 DNA: TGTGCCAGCAGCTTTGGGACAGGGGTGAGCACAGATACGCAGTATTTT. Protein product: CASSFGTGVSTDTQYF.

V and J are TRBV13 and TRBJ2-1, with 7 bases that match TRBD2. The CDR3 runs to 15 residues. V was clipped by 1 base and J by 7 bases; unmatched bases: 7. The germline gives CDR1 PRHDT, CDR2 FYEKMQ (reference sequence). CDR3 in DNA: TGTGCCAGCAGCTTAGCGGGGGGTGCGAGAAATGAGCAGTTCTTC. It translates to CASSLAGGARNEQFF.

The chain couples TRBV28 to TRBJ2-1, with 10 bases matching TRBD1. Germline V gives CDR1 MDHEN, CDR2 SYDVKM. The CDR3 has 13 residues. V was pared by 8 bases and J by 2 bases, with 0 bases of the junction left unmatched. The CDR3 sequence: CASGQGAYNEQFF. DNA of the CDR3: TGTGCCAGCGGACAGGGGGCCTACAATGAGCAGTTCTTC.

The chain combines TRBV9 with TRBJ1-1; the D is unclear. Germline V gives CDR1 SGDLS, CDR2 YYNGEE. V lost 3 bases to trimming and J lost 6 bases, with 12 bases between them. This CDR3 spans 13 amino acids. CDR3 bases: TGTGCCAGCAGCGCAAGGAGGGAAGCTGAAGCTTTCTTT. Protein: CASSARREAEAFF.

This clonotype turned up a few times. J is TRBJ2-7 and V is TRBV20-1, with D perhaps matching TRBD1 (6 bases). The CDR3 length is 19 residues. Trimming pared 1 base from V and 0 bases from J, leaving 25 bases between. Per the germline V gene, CDR1 is DFQATT and CDR2 is SNEGSKA (reference sequence). For the CDR3, the DNA is TGCAGTGCTAGAGGCTCAGGGGACATGGGACCAACTATCTCCTACGAGCAGTACTTC. Protein product: CSARGSGDMGPTISYEQYF.

This chain uses TRBV4-2 with TRBJ1-1; D not certain. The CDR3 has 15 residues. Germline values: CDR1 LGHNA, CDR2 YNFKEQ. Trimming took off 0 bases at V and 2 bases at J, with 10 bases between the two ends. The CDR3 coding sequence is TGTGCCAGCAGCCAAGAAGCGCCTACTAACACTGAAGCTTTCTTT. Protein: CASSQEAPTNTEAFF.

The CDR3 protein is CSASRGWGGSYNEQYF. CDR3 DNA sequence: TGCAGTGCTAGTCGGGGGTGGGGGGGTTCCTACAATGAGCAGTACTTC. The J gene is TRBJ2-1, the V gene TRBV20-1; 7 bases are shared with TRBD2. TRBJ2-7 matches the DNA end more closely, so the J call is doubtful. Germline CDR1 DFQATT, CDR2 SNEGSKA (reference sequence). CDR3 size: 16 residues.

This clonotype showed up just once. V and J are TRBV13 and TRBJ2-1; tentative D call: TRBD2 (6 bases). This CDR3 is 17 amino acids long. V was pared by 0 bases and J by 3 bases, with 15 bases between. Germline CDR1 and CDR2: PRHDT and FYEKMQ (reference sequence). The CDR3 loop is CASSLGLPGLVYNEQFF. The CDR3 DNA follows: TGTGCCAGCAGCTTAGGCCTCCCGGGACTCGTCTACAATGAGCAGTTCTTC.

This rearrangement joins TRBV29-1 to TRBJ2-5; no reliable D call. Trimming removed 5 bases at V and 11 bases at J, with 21 bases between. The CDR3 length is 13 residues. From germline, CDR1 is SQVTM and CDR2 ANQGSEA. The CDR3, as DNA: TGCAGCGTTTCTTCGAGCAGTGGCTATGAGCAGTACTTC. Amino acid sequence: CSVSSSSGYEQYF. Looking up the rest from reference TRBV29-1 and TRBJ2-5 gives the full variable domain: SAVISQKPSRDICQRGTSLTIQCQVDSQVTMMFWYRQQPGQSLTLIATANQGSEATYESGFVIDKFPISRPNLTFSTLTVSNMSPEDSSIYLCSVSSSSGYEQYFGPGTRLLVL.

V usage is TRBV2 and J usage is TRBJ2-7, with TRBD2 matching 9 bases. Matching the DNA end better, TRBJ2-5 makes the J call doubtful. Germline CDR1 and CDR2: SNHLY and FYNNEI. The CDR3 spans 15 residues. CDR3 coding DNA: TGTGCCAGCAGTGGGGTAGCGGGGGTAAAAGAGACCCAGTACTTC. It is translated as CASSGVAGVKETQYF.

The sample holds a few counts of this clonotype. This chain joins TRBV5-6 and TRBJ1-6; no clear D. Per germline, CDR1 SGHDT and CDR2 YYEEEE. The CDR3 has 15 amino acids. With 2 bases removed from V and 7 bases from J, the gap between germline ends came to 13 bases. The CDR3 is CASSFDNGVNSPLHF. The CDR3 DNA sequence: TGTGCCAGCAGCTTCGATAACGGAGTAAATTCACCCCTCCACTTT.

The CDR3 protein is CASSLGVGTRFQETQYF. DNA of the CDR3: TGTGCCAGCAGCTTAGGCGTCGGGACTAGGTTCCAAGAGACCCAGTACTTC. The chain uses TRBV11-3 and TRBJ2-4; the match to TRBD2 covers 8 bases. The J call may be mistaken, given a closer DNA end match to TRBJ2-5. The CDR3 is 17 amino acids. Germline V gives CDR1 SGHNT, CDR2 YENEEA.

The V and J genes are TRBV4-2 and TRBJ2-2, with TRBD2 as a possible D gene (5 bases). Germline values: CDR1 LGHNA, CDR2 YNFKEQ. V was cut by 4 bases and J by 2 bases, with 11 bases left in between. The CDR3 consists of 15 residues. For the CDR3, the DNA is TGTGCCAGCAGCCCGACGGGGTTAAACACCGGGGAGCTGTTTTTT. Translated, it gives CASSPTGLNTGELFF.

This clonotype was counted only a few times. V gene TRBV20-1 combines with J gene TRBJ1-1; 8 bases match TRBD1. Per the germline V gene, CDR1 is DFQATT and CDR2 is SNEGSKA (reference sequence). V lost 1 base, J lost 0 bases, and 4 bases stayed unmatched. This CDR3 comprises 15 residues. The CDR3 is CSARGAGGLNTEAFF. Here the CDR3 DNA reads TGCAGTGCTAGAGGTGCAGGGGGCTTGAACACTGAAGCTTTCTTT.

The rearrangement links TRBV7-9 to TRBJ1-2; D not resolved. Trimming pared 5 bases from V and 2 bases from J, leaving 15 bases between. Germline loops: CDR1 SEHNR, CDR2 FQNEAQ (reference sequence). The CDR3 runs 15 residues. CDR3 amino acids: CASSQNDRENYGYTF. The CDR3 DNA follows: TGTGCCAGCAGCCAAAATGACCGCGAGAACTATGGCTACACCTTC.

A few counts support this clonotype. The chain links TRBV5-1 to TRBJ1-2; a possible D gene is TRBD1 (5 bases). Trimming pared 0 bases from V and 0 bases from J, leaving 12 bases between. Per germline, CDR1 SGHRS and CDR2 YFSETQ. This CDR3 contains 16 residues. CDR3 bases: TGCGCCAGCAGCTTGGCATCAGACAGCACTAACTATGGCTACACCTTC. Protein product: CASSLASDSTNYGYTF.

This clonotype has just a few counts. The chain links TRBV24-1 to TRBJ1-2; D is ambiguous. This CDR3 spans 14 amino acids. Trimming stripped 3 bases from V and 0 bases from J, with 7 bases between. Germline V gene sequence: CDR1 KGHDR, CDR2 SFDVKD. The CDR3 sequence is CATSDRAANYGYTF. Written as DNA, the CDR3 is TGTGCCACCAGTGATCGTGCTGCTAACTATGGCTACACCTTC.

J is TRBJ1-4 and V is TRBV20-1, with D possibly being TRBD1 (6 bases). V lost 5 bases, J lost 0 bases, and 13 bases lay in between. CDR1 is DFQATT, CDR2 SNEGSKA, per germline (reference sequence). This CDR3 is 15 amino acids long. CDR3 region: CSAPDRSATNEKLFF. CDR3 sequence (DNA): TGCAGTGCTCCTGACAGGAGTGCAACTAATGAAAAACTGTTTTTT.

The table lists this clonotype with a few counts. J is TRBJ2-1 and V is TRBV7-9, with D tentatively TRBD1 or TRBD2 (5 bases each). Germline-derived CDR1 and CDR2 are SEHNR and FQNEAQ (reference sequence). The V and J ends lost 3 bases and 2 bases respectively, with 11 bases between them. The CDR3 spans 15 residues. The DNA for the CDR3 is TGTGCCAGCAGCTTCAGGGACCCCCCCTACAATGAGCAGTTCTTC. This gives the protein CASSFRDPPYNEQFF.

The V gene is TRBV28, the J gene TRBJ2-5; 11 bases line up with TRBD1. The J call may be faulty, since TRBJ2-7 better matches the DNA end. Germline V CDR1 and CDR2: MDHEN, SYDVKM. The CDR3 is 15 amino acids. The CDR3, as DNA: TGTGCCAGCAGTCTTACGGGACAGGGGGATCACGAGCAGTACTTC. This sequence encodes CASSLTGQGDHEQYF.

The CDR3 DNA reads TGTGCCACCAGCAGAGATATCGGGGTAAAGCGGGCGGCTTACGAGCAGTACTTC. Its protein product is CATSRDIGVKRAAYEQYF. The chain combines TRBV15 with TRBJ2-4; D perhaps matches TRBD2 (6 bases). The end of the DNA aligns better with TRBJ2-7, so the J call may be wrong. Germline CDR1 is LNHNV and CDR2 is YYDKDF (reference sequence). The CDR3 contains 18 residues.

This clonotype has a handful of counts. This chain connects TRBV28 to TRBJ2-5; 7 positions agree with TRBD2. The CDR3 runs to 18 residues. CDR1 is MDHEN, CDR2 SYDVKM, per germline. Trimming took 3 bases from V and 0 from J; bases not matched to a gene: 13. The CDR3 DNA reads TGTGCCAGCAGTTTTGTATTGGCTAGCGGAATGTACCAAGAGACCCAGTACTTC. Translating it yields CASSFVLASGMYQETQYF.

Comments on this clonotype: One end of the junction fails to match germline, which may point to a read error. This chain uses TRBV6-5 with TRBJ1-5; D uncertain. The germline V gene encodes CDR1 MNHEY and CDR2 SVGAGI. This CDR3 has 13 amino acids. The CDR3 DNA sequence: TGTGCTAGCAGTTTAGATTCGAGTCAGCCCCAGCATTTT. Translation: CASSLDSSQPQHF.

This rearrangement joins TRBV12-3 or TRBV12-4 to TRBJ2-1; possible D gene TRBD1, 5 bases. The CDR3 consists of 14 residues. Trimming shortened V by 6 bases and J by 5 bases, and 14 bases separated the two germline ends. This CDR3 reads CASSSTRANNEQFF. In nucleotides, the CDR3 is TGTGCCAGCAGCTCCACCAGGGCTAACAATGAGCAGTTCTTC.

This chain's CDR3 is CSALSLRYTDTQYF. As DNA, the CDR3 is TGCAGTGCTCTGTCACTCCGTTACACAGATACGCAGTATTTT. V gene TRBV20-1 combines with J gene TRBJ2-3; D remains unclear. Germline V gene sequence: CDR1 DFQATT, CDR2 SNEGSKA (reference sequence). Trimming took 5 bases from V and 2 from J, leaving 14 bases between them. CDR3 length: 14 amino acids.

The chain carries TRBV11-2 and TRBJ2-1, with TRBD1 matching over 7 bases. CDR1 and CDR2 (germline): SGHAT, FQNNGV. CDR3 length equals 18 residues. V was pared by 4 bases and J by 4 bases, with 16 bases of the junction left unmatched. The CDR3 sequence: CASSSIHRGSSSYNEQFF. The CDR3, as DNA: TGTGCCAGCAGCTCAATTCACAGGGGATCTAGTAGTTACAATGAGCAGTTCTTC.

This rearrangement joins TRBV10-3 to TRBJ2-1; no clear D gene. V was cut by 11 bases and J by 7 bases, with 18 bases left in between. Per the germline V gene, CDR1 is ENHRY and CDR2 is SYGVKD. The CDR3 is 13 amino acids. The CDR3 DNA reads TGTGCCGCTGGTACAGCTATTCAGAATGAGCAGTTCTTC. Residues: CAAGTAIQNEQFF.

The chain employs TRBV27 and TRBJ1-5, with a weak D call TRBD1 (6 bases). Germline CDR1 is MNHEY and CDR2 is SMNVEV (reference sequence). Trimming removed 3 bases from V and 3 bases from J, with 15 bases in between. CDR3 length equals 16 residues. The CDR3 region is CASSFNRAGPNQPQHF. The CDR3 coding sequence is TGTGCCAGCAGTTTCAACAGGGCAGGCCCCAATCAGCCCCAGCATTTT.

In this sample, this clonotype turned up many times. This chain joins TRBV7-9 and TRBJ1-2; 7 nucleotides align to TRBD1. The trim removed 6 bases at V and 4 bases at J, leaving 2 bases unmatched. Germline lookup yields CDR1 SEHNR and CDR2 FQNEAQ (reference sequence). The CDR3 has 12 amino acids. In nucleotides, the CDR3 is TGTGCCAGCAGTCGGGACAGCTATGGCTACACCTTC. Translated: CASSRDSYGYTF.

The rearrangement joins TRBV28 to TRBJ2-1; the D gene could be TRBD1 or TRBD2 (6 bases each). The CDR3 runs 13 residues. Trimming pared 10 bases from V and 5 bases from J, leaving 15 bases between. CDR1 and CDR2 from the germline V gene are MDHEN and SYDVKM. Here the CDR3 reads CATIEGGNNEQFF. As DNA, the CDR3 is TGTGCCACCATAGAGGGGGGAAACAATGAGCAGTTCTTC.

V is TRBV4-1 and J is TRBJ2-7; D might be TRBD1 or TRBD2, each matching 5 bases. This CDR3 has 15 amino acids. Trimming left V 6 bases short and J 0 bases short, with 15 bases between. Per the germline V gene, CDR1 is MGHRA and CDR2 is YSYEKL. CDR3 in DNA: TGCGCCAGCAGGCCCCGGACGGGACCCTCCTACGAGCAGTACTTC. Translating it yields CASRPRTGPSYEQYF.

In DNA, the CDR3 is TGTGCCAGCAGGTCACTAGCGGGGGGCACAGATACGCAGTATTTT. Encoded protein: CASRSLAGGTDTQYF. J is TRBJ2-3 and V is TRBV7-8; TRBD2 aligns across 11 bases. Germline values: CDR1 SGHVS, CDR2 FQNEAQ. CDR3 length: 15 amino acids. The ends lost 6 bases at V and 1 base at J; junction bases unmatched: 3.